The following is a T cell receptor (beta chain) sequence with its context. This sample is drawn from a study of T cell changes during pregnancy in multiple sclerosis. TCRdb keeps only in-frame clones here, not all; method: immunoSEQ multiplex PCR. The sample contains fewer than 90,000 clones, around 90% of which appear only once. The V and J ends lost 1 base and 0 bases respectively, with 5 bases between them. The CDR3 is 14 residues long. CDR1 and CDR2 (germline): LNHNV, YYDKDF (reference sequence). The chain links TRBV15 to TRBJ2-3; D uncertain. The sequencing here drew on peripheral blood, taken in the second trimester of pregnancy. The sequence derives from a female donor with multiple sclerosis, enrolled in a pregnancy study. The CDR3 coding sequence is TGTGCCACCAGCAGAGTCAGGAGCACAGATACGCAGTATTTT. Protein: CATSRVRSTDTQYF.